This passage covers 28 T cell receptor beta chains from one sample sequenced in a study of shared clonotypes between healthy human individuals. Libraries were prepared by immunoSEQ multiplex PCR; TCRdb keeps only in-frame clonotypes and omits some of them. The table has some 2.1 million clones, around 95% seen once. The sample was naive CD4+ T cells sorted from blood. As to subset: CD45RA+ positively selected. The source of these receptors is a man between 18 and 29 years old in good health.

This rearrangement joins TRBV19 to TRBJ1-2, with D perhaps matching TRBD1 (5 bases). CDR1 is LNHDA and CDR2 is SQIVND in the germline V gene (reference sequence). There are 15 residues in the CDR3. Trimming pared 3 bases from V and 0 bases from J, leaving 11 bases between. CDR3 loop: CASSIQGTTNYGYTF. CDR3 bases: TGTGCCAGTAGTATTCAGGGTACAACTAACTATGGCTACACCTTC. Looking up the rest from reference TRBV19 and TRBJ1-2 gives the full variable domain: DGGITQSPKYLFRKEGQNVTLSCEQNLNHDAMYWYRQDPGQGLRLIYYSQIVNDFQKGDIAEGYSVSREKKESFPLTVTSAQKNPTAFYLCASSIQGTTNYGYTFGSGTRLTVV.

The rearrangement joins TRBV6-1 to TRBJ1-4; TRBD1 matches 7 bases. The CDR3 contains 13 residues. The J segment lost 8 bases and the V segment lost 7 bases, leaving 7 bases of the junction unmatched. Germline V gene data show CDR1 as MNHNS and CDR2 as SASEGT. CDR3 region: CASTRGFEEKLFF. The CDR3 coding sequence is TGTGCCAGCACCAGGGGGTTCGAGGAAAAACTGTTTTTT.

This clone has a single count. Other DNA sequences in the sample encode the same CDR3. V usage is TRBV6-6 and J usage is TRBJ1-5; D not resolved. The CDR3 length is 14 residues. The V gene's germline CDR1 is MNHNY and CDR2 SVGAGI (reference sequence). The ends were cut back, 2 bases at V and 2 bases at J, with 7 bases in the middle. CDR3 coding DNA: TGTGCCAGCAGTTACATGGGTGGCAATCAGCCCCAGCATTTT. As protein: CASSYMGGNQPQHF.

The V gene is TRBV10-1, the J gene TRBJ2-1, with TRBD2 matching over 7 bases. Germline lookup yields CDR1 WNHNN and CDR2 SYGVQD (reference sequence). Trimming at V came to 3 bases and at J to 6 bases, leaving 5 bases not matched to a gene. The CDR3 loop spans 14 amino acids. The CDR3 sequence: CASSESGASNEQFF. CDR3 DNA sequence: TGCGCCAGCAGTGAAAGCGGGGCGTCCAATGAGCAGTTCTTC.

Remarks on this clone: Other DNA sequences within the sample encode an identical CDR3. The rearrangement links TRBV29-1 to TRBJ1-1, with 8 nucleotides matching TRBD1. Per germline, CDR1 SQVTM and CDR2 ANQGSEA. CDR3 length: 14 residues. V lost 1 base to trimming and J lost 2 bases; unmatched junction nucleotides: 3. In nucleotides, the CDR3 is TGCAGCGTTGAAGTAGGGACAGGCAACACTGAAGCTTTCTTT. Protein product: CSVEVGTGNTEAFF.

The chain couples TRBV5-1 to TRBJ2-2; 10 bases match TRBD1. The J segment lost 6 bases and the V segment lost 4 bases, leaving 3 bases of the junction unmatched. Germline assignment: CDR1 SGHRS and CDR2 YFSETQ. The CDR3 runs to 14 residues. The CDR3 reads CASSETGGPGELFF. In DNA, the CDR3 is TGCGCCAGCAGCGAGACAGGGGGCCCCGGGGAGCTGTTTTTT.

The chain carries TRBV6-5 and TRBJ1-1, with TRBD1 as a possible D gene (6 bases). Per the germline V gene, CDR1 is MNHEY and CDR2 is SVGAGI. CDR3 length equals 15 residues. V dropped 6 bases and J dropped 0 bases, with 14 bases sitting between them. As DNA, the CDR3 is TGTGCCAGCAGCCAAGACAGGCCGATGAACACTGAAGCTTTCTTT. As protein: CASSQDRPMNTEAFF.

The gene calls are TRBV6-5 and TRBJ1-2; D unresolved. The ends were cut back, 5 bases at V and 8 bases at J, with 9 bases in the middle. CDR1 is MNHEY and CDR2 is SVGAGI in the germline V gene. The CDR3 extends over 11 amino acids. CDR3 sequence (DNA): TGTGCCAGCAGTGGCGGACGGGGCTACACCTTC. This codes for CASSGGRGYTF.

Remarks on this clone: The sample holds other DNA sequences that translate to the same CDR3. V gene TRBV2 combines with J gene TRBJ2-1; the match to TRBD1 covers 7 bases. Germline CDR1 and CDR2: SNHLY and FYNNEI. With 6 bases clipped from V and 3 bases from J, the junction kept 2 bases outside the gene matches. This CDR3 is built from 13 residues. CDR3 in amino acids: CASSGTVYNEQFF. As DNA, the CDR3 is TGTGCCAGCAGCGGGACAGTCTACAATGAGCAGTTCTTC. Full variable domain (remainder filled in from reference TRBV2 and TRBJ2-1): EPEVTQTPSHQVTQMGQEVILRCVPISNHLYFYWYRQILGQKVEFLVSFYNNEISEKSEIFDDQFSVERPDGSNFTLKIRSTKLEDSAMYFCASSGTVYNEQFFGPGTRLTVL.

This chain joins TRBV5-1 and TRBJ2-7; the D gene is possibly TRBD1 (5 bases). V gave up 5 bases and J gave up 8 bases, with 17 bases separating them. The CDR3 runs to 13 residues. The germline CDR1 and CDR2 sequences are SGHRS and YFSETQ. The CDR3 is CASRGPSAPKQYF. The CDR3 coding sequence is TGCGCCAGCAGGGGGCCGTCAGCCCCAAAGCAGTACTTC. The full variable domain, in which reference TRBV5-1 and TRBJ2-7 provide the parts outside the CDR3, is KAGVTQTPRYLIKTRGQQVTLSCSPISGHRSVSWYQQTPGQGLQFLFEYFSETQRNKGNFPGRFSGRQFSNSRSEMNVSTLELGDSALYLCASRGPSAPKQYFGPGTRLTVT.

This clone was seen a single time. This chain's CDR3 is CASTHQRATEAFF. CDR3 sequence (DNA): TGTGCCAGTACCCACCAACGGGCCACTGAAGCTTTCTTT. This chain joins TRBV19 and TRBJ1-1; D not resolved. Trimming removed 7 bases at V and 4 bases at J, with 13 bases between. This CDR3 has 13 amino acids. The germline V gene has CDR1 LNHDA and CDR2 SQIVND (reference sequence).

CDR3 bases: TGCGCCAGCAGCGAGACAGGTACTAATGAAAAACTGTTTTTT. It translates to CASSETGTNEKLFF. The chain couples TRBV5-1 to TRBJ1-4; TRBD1 is a possible D gene (6 bases). Germline V lookup: CDR1 SGHRS, CDR2 YFSETQ. Trimming removed 4 bases at V and 2 bases at J, with 9 bases between. This CDR3 contains 14 residues.

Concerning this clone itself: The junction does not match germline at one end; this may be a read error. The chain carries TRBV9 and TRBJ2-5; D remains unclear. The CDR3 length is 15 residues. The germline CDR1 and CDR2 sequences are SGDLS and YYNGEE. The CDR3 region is CASSVVGITQKTQYF. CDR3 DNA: TGTGCCAGCAGCGTAGTGGGGATCACCCAAAAGACCCAGTACTTC.

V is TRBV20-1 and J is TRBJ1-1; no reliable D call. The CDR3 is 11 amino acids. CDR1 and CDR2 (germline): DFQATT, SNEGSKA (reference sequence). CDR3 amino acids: CSTEGNTEAFF. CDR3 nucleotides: TGCAGCACAGAGGGGAACACTGAAGCTTTCTTT.

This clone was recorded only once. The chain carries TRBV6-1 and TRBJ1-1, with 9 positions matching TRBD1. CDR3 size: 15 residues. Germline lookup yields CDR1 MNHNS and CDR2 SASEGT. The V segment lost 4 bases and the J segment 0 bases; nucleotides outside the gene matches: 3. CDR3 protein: CASSGRQGVNTEAFF. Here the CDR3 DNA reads TGTGCCAGCAGTGGACGACAGGGGGTGAACACTGAAGCTTTCTTT.

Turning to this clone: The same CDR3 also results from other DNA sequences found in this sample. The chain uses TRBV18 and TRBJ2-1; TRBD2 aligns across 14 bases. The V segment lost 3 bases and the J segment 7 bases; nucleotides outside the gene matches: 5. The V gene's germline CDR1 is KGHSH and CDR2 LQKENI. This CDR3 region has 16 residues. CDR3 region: CASSPGLAGVGNEQFF. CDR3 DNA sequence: TGTGCCAGCTCACCGGGACTAGCGGGGGTGGGAAATGAGCAGTTCTTC.

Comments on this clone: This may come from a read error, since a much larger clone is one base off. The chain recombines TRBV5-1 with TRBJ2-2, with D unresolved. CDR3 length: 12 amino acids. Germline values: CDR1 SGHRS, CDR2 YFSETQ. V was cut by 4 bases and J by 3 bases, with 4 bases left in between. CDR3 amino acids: CASSTDTGELFF. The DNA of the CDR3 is TGCGCCAGCAGCACCGACACCGGGGAGCTGTTTTTT. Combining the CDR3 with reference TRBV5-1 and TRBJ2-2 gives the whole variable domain KAGVTQTPRYLIKTRGQQVTLSCSPISGHRSVSWYQQTPGQGLQFLFEYFSETQRNKGNFPGRFSGRQFSNSRSEMNVSTLELGDSALYLCASSTDTGELFFGEGSRLTVL.

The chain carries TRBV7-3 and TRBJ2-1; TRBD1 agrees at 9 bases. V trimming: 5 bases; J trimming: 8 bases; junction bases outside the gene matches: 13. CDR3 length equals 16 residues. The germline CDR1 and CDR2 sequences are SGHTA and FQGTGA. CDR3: CASSGSGTGILHEQFF. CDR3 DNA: TGTGCCAGCAGCGGTTCCGGGACAGGGATTCTCCATGAGCAGTTCTTC. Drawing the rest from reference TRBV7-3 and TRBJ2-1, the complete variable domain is GAGVSQTPSNKVTEKGKYVELRCDPISGHTALYWYRQSLGQGPEFLIYFQGTGAADDSGLPNDRFFAVRPEGSVSTLKIQRTERGDSAVYLCASSGSGTGILHEQFFGPGTRLTVL.

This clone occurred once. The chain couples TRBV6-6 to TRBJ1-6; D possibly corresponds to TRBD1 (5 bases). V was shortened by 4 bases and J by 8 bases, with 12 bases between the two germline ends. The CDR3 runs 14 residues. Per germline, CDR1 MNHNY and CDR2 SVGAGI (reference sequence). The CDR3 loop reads CASSSDSPHSPLHF. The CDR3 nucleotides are TGTGCCAGCAGTTCCGACAGTCCCCATTCACCCCTCCACTTT.

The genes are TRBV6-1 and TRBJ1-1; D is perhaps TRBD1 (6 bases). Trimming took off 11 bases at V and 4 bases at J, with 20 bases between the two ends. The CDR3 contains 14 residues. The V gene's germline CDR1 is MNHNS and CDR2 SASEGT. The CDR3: CAGEQGTTGTEAFF. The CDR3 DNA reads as TGTGCCGGTGAGCAGGGGACCACGGGCACTGAAGCTTTCTTT.

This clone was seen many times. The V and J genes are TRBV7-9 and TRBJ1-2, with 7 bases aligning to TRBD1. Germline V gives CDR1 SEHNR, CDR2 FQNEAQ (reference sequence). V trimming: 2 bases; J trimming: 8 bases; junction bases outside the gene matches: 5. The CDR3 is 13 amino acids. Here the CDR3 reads CASSLIGGEGYTF. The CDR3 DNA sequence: TGTGCCAGCAGCTTAATAGGGGGCGAGGGCTACACCTTC.

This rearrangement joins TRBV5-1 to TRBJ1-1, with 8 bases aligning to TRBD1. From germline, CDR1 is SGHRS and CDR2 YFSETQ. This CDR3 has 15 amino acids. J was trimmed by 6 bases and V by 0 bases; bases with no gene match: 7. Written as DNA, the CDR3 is TGCGCCAGCAGCTTGGACCCGGACAGGGCTGCTGAAGCTTTCTTT. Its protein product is CASSLDPDRAAEAFF.

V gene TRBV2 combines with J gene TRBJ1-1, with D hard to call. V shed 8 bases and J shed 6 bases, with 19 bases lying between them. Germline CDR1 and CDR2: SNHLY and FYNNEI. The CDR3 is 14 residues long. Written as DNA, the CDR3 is TGTGCCAGCCGGTACGGCCGGGAGGACCCTGAAGCTTTCTTT. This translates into CASRYGREDPEAFF.

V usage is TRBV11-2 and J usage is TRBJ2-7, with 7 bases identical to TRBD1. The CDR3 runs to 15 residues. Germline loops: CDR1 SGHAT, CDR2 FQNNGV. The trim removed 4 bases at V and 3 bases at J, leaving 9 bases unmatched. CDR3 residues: CASSSQTGILYEQYF. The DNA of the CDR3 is TGTGCCAGCAGCTCCCAGACAGGGATCCTCTACGAGCAGTACTTC.

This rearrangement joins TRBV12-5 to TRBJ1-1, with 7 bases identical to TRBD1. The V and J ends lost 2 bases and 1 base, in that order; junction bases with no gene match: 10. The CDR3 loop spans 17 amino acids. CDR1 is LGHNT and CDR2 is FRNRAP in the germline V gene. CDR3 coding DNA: TGTGCTAGTGGTTTGAGACCCAGGGACAGCCAGAACACTGAAGCTTTCTTT. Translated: CASGLRPRDSQNTEAFF.

The CDR3 DNA follows: TGTGCCAGCAGCAAAAGTAGCTTGTGCGGGATGGGCAATGAGCAGTTCTTC. It is translated as CASSKSSLCGMGNEQFF. The chain recombines TRBV21-1 with TRBJ2-1; the D segment call TRBD2 is taken from the table without a DNA check. TRBV21-1 is reported as a pseudogene. This CDR3 contains 17 residues.

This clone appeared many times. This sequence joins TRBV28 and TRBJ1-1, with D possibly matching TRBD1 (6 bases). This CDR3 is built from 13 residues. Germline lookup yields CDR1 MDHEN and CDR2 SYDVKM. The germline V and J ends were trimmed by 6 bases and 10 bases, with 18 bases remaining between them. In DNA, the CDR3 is TGTGCCAGCAGCGCGTTCAGGGGAACGGTAGCTTTCTTT. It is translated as CASSAFRGTVAFF.

The CDR3 DNA reads as TGTGCCAGCAGCTCCCAAGCGGGGGCATACGAGCAGTACTTC. This translates into CASSSQAGAYEQYF. This sequence joins TRBV5-4 and TRBJ2-7, with 8 nucleotides matching TRBD2. With V trimmed by 3 bases and J by 4 bases, 6 bases remained unmatched. The CDR3 is 14 amino acids. Germline lookup yields CDR1 SGHNT and CDR2 YYREEE (reference sequence).